These 12 T cell receptor beta chains came from one sample sequenced in a study of cytomegalovirus exposure and HLA in healthy donors. It was with 60 Vbeta and 13 Jbeta primers that the PCR ran. The repertoire was sequenced with immunoSEQ multiplex PCR; TCRdb's copy has only in-frame clones and lacks some. The sample holds 150,000 to 200,000 clones, 84% seen once. The specimen was PBMCs. These TCRs come from a boy under 18 in good health and CMV-seronegative.

V usage is TRBV13 and J usage is TRBJ2-5; 7 positions agree with TRBD2. The germline V gene has CDR1 PRHDT and CDR2 FYEKMQ (reference sequence). The CDR3 sequence is 17 residues long. Trimming cost V 4 bases and J 1 base; bases outside gene matches: 12. The CDR3 region is CASSSWGQRGLQETQYF. The CDR3 nucleotides are TGTGCCAGCAGCTCGTGGGGCCAGCGGGGACTCCAAGAGACCCAGTACTTC.

CDR3 loop: CASSPLWPGELFF. The CDR3 DNA sequence: TGTGCCAGTAGTCCGTTGTGGCCCGGGGAGCTGTTTTTT. The genes are TRBV19 and TRBJ2-2; no definite D call. The CDR3 length is 13 residues. The V end was cut by 5 bases, the J end by 6 bases, with 10 bases between. The germline gives CDR1 LNHDA, CDR2 SQIVND (reference sequence).

Only a few counts were recorded for this clone. The rearrangement uses TRBV7-9 and TRBJ1-1; TRBD1 agrees at 8 bases. The length of the CDR3 is 14 residues. Germline CDR1 reads SEHNR; CDR2 reads FQNEAQ (reference sequence). V gave up 5 bases and J gave up 6 bases; unmatched junction bases: 8. CDR3: CASSQTGVGAEAFF. For the CDR3, the DNA is TGTGCCAGCAGCCAGACAGGGGTTGGGGCTGAAGCTTTCTTT.

The chain uses TRBV4-1 and TRBJ2-7, with D possibly TRBD2 on 5 matching bases. V was cut by 1 base and J by 3 bases, with 7 bases left in between. The CDR3 runs to 13 residues. Germline V gene sequence: CDR1 MGHRA, CDR2 YSYEKL. Here the CDR3 reads CASSQALDYEQYF. CDR3 in DNA: TGCGCCAGCAGCCAAGCACTAGACTACGAGCAGTACTTC.

The count of this clone is one. The J gene is TRBJ1-2, the V gene TRBV29-1; the match to TRBD1 covers 11 bases. CDR3 size: 13 residues. Germline V gene lookup returns CDR1 SQVTM and CDR2 ANQGSEA. Trimming at V came to 3 bases and at J to 7 bases, leaving 4 bases not matched to a gene. The DNA of the CDR3 is TGCAGCGTTGACGGGACAGGGGGTGGTGGCTACACCTTC. Protein product: CSVDGTGGGGYTF. Based on the CDR3 plus reference TRBV29-1 and TRBJ1-2, the full variable domain is SAVISQKPSRDICQRGTSLTIQCQVDSQVTMMFWYRQQPGQSLTLIATANQGSEATYESGFVIDKFPISRPNLTFSTLTVSNMSPEDSSIYLCSVDGTGGGGYTFGSGTRLTVV.

The chain is built from TRBV6-5 and TRBJ1-6, with D possibly matching TRBD1 (5 bases). Germline values: CDR1 MNHEY, CDR2 SVGAGI. Trimming shortened V by 4 bases and J by 7 bases, and 17 bases separated the two germline ends. CDR3 length: 16 residues. The CDR3 is CASSSFRGGKNSPLHF. The CDR3 DNA reads as TGTGCCAGCAGTTCTTTTCGGGGGGGTAAAAATTCACCCCTCCACTTT.

V and J are TRBV9 and TRBJ2-1; 10 nucleotides match TRBD2. Germline loops: CDR1 SGDLS, CDR2 YYNGEE. V gave up 0 bases and J gave up 4 bases; unmatched junction bases: 7. The CDR3 runs 17 residues. DNA of the CDR3: TGTGCCAGCAGCGTAGCTACCCCTAGCGGGGGATACAATGAGCAGTTCTTC. It is translated as CASSVATPSGGYNEQFF.

The genes are TRBV6-1 and TRBJ1-2; 9 bases align to TRBD1. Trimming took 6 bases from V and 4 from J; bases not matched to a gene: 0. The CDR3 is 12 amino acids. Looked up from germline, CDR1 is MNHNS and CDR2 is SASEGT. CDR3 protein: CASRTGGYGYTF. The CDR3 bases are TGTGCCAGCAGGACAGGGGGCTATGGCTACACCTTC.

This clone was counted a few times. The chain uses TRBV19 and TRBJ2-1; 10 bases are a match to TRBD2. This CDR3 region has 15 residues. Germline trimming cut 3 bases from V and 7 bases from J; bases unmatched to any gene: 6. CDR1 is LNHDA, CDR2 SQIVND, per germline (reference sequence). In DNA form, the CDR3 reads TGTGCCAGTAGTATGCAGGCTAGCGGGAGTAATGAGCAGTTCTTC. Encoded protein: CASSMQASGSNEQFF.

This clone was recorded a few times. The chain couples TRBV7-2 to TRBJ2-4; 8 bases align to TRBD1. The CDR3 is 14 amino acids. CDR1 SGHTA and CDR2 FQGNSA come from the germline V gene. The trim removed 6 bases at V and 4 bases at J, leaving 5 bases unmatched. CDR3 in DNA: TGTGCCAGCAGTCTATGGACAGGGAAAAACATTCAGTACTTC. Its protein is CASSLWTGKNIQYF. Filled out from reference TRBV7-2 and TRBJ2-4, the complete variable domain reads GAGVSQSPSNKVTEKGKDVELRCDPISGHTALYWYRQSLGQGLEFLIYFQGNSAPDKSGLPSDRFSAERTGGSVSTLTIQRTQQEDSAVYLCASSLWTGKNIQYFGAGTRLSVL.

This clone has just one count. This chain uses TRBV6-6 with TRBJ2-7; D call uncertain. Germline loops: CDR1 MNHNY, CDR2 SVGAGI (reference sequence). Deletions cut 5 bases from V and 5 bases from J, with 10 bases between. The CDR3 length is 12 residues. The DNA of the CDR3 is TGTGCCAGCAGTCACACCCCTGACGAGCAGTACTTC. Amino acid sequence: CASSHTPDEQYF.

The CDR3 region has the DNA TGTGCCAGTCGGGGATTCCCCTACGAGCAGTACTTC. This translates into CASRGFPYEQYF. V and J are TRBV28 and TRBJ2-7; perhaps TRBD2 as D (5 bases). The CDR3 is made up of 12 amino acids. Per the germline V gene, CDR1 is MDHEN and CDR2 is SYDVKM. V was shortened by 9 bases and J by 2 bases, with 11 bases between the two germline ends.